This TCR beta chain was identified in a study of breast tumors, draining lymph nodes, adjacent tissues (dated by TCRdb to 2015 to 2016). Some background on the complete study: In breast cancer patients, the study compared the TCR beta repertoires of tumor, adjacent nontumor tissue and axillary lymph nodes. In human breast cancer, the study set out to assess how tumor, surrounding tissue and draining lymph node repertoires relate to one another and whether T cells might be exchanged between them.

Lymph node samples came from the axillary draining lymph nodes of breast cancer patients. Study-wide conclusions, independent of this receptor: Tumor and nontumor tissue repertoires were significantly more similar in luminal-like than in basal-like breast cancer. Rather than being directly demonstrated, the conclusion that tumor T cells originate in lymph nodes was presented as consistent with a hypothesis. T-cell repertoire diversity in tumors was found to be lower than in lymph nodes but higher than in nontumor tissue, and preferential V and J gene usage was observed. The data were considered consistent with most tumor T cells being derived from the lymph node and subsequently expanding within tumor tissue.

The table lists this clonotype with many counts. The antigen this receptor binds is unknown. No qualities accompany the bases; no much larger clone lies one base away. TCRdb names Illumina HiSeq 2000 as the instrument used. TCR beta chain libraries were generated by multiplex PCR amplification. High-throughput sequencing was used to analyze the amplified TCR beta chain products. TCRdb itself trimmed the public reads at Q25 with fastp, ran MiXCR and retained productive beta chains. One record per CDR3 amino acid sequence lists the most common genes and DNA. This sample gives over 250,000 distinct CDR3 sequences in total; around 30% of them show up just once. The ten biggest clones cover 1.1% of the sample. The cysteine opens and the phenylalanine closes a CDR3 of 14 amino acids. The retained sequence is limited to the CDR3, 42 bases, with the frame set at the first base. CDR1 and CDR2, per the germline V gene, are SGDLS and YYNGEE. V and J lose 0 bases and 6 bases, and a span of 9 bases separates them.

This chain joins TRBV9 to TRBJ2-2, with no confidently assigned D gene. The TCR comes from a female donor with breast cancer. Some clones in this sample may be carry-over from other donors' samples. Sample: axillary lymph node tissue. CDR3 reads: CASSVGEDAGELFF. The DNA sequence is TGTGCCAGCAGCGTAGGTGAGGACGCCGGGGAGCTGTTTTTT.